The 9 T cell receptor beta chains listed next were all sequenced from one sample in a study of blood T cell repertoires in COVID-19. Some clones are missing from TCRdb's copy, which holds only in-frame ones; the method was immunoSEQ multiplex PCR. The table has a few hundred thousand clones, 80% to 90% seen once. Sequenced sample: peripheral blood. These receptors came from a woman over 75 with active or convalescent COVID-19.

In this sample, this clone turned up a few times. The rearrangement links TRBV5-6 to TRBJ2-7; 7 bases are a match to TRBD1. Germline trimming cut 2 bases from V and 0 bases from J; bases unmatched to any gene: 2. This CDR3 is 14 amino acids long. Germline lookup yields CDR1 SGHDT and CDR2 YYEEEE. CDR3 sequence reads: CASSLGDSSYEQYF. The CDR3 DNA reads as TGTGCCAGCAGCTTAGGGGACAGCTCCTACGAGCAGTACTTC.

The chain combines TRBV5-5 with TRBJ2-1, with 11 nucleotides matching TRBD2. J was trimmed by 0 bases and V by 4 bases; bases with no gene match: 6. Per germline, CDR1 SGHKS and CDR2 YYEKEE (reference sequence). CDR3 length: 17 amino acids. The CDR3 is CASSGTLAGGSYNEQFF. The CDR3, as DNA: TGTGCCAGCAGCGGCACTCTAGCGGGGGGCTCCTACAATGAGCAGTTCTTC.

The chain joins TRBV9 to TRBJ2-5; a weak D match, TRBD2 (5 bases). The germline V gene has CDR1 SGDLS and CDR2 YYNGEE. V shed 3 bases and J shed 5 bases, with 11 bases lying between them. The CDR3 runs to 13 residues. CDR3 protein: CASSDGVAETQYF. The CDR3 DNA reads as TGTGCCAGCAGCGACGGGGTTGCGGAGACCCAGTACTTC.

The V and J genes are TRBV5-1 and TRBJ2-1; D may be TRBD2 (6 bases). The CDR3 contains 14 residues. The germline V and J ends were trimmed by 9 bases and 0 bases, with 13 bases remaining between them. Germline V gives CDR1 SGHRS, CDR2 YFSETQ. The CDR3 is CATKGGDSYNEQFF. CDR3 coding DNA: TGCGCCACCAAAGGCGGGGACTCCTACAATGAGCAGTTCTTC.

The chain has TRBV7-3 and TRBJ2-2; a weak D match, TRBD1 (6 bases). Germline assignment: CDR1 SGHTA and CDR2 FQGTGA. V dropped 5 bases and J dropped 8 bases, with 15 bases sitting between them. The CDR3 spans 14 residues. CDR3 residues: CASSRDRLWGELFF. CDR3 bases: TGTGCCAGCAGCCGAGACAGGTTGTGGGGGGAGCTGTTTTTT. Looking up the rest from reference TRBV7-3 and TRBJ2-2 gives the full variable domain: GAGVSQTPSNKVTEKGKYVELRCDPISGHTALYWYRQSLGQGPEFLIYFQGTGAADDSGLPNDRFFAVRPEGSVSTLKIQRTERGDSAVYLCASSRDRLWGELFFGEGSRLTVL.

The V call is TRBV18, the J call TRBJ2-5, with unresolved D. V shed 4 bases and J shed 2 bases, with 8 bases lying between them. The CDR3 totals 13 residues. Germline V lookup: CDR1 KGHSH, CDR2 LQKENI. CDR3 loop: CASSRTVQETQYF. CDR3 nucleotides: TGTGCCAGCTCACGTACGGTACAAGAGACCCAGTACTTC.

This clone was recorded a few times. The junction shows a germline mismatch at one end, possibly a read error. J is TRBJ2-5 and V is TRBV5-1, with D perhaps TRBD2 (6 bases). This CDR3 is built from 15 residues. Germline lookup yields CDR1 SGHRS and CDR2 YFSETQ. The CDR3 loop is CASSLAGGYQETQYF. CDR3 DNA: TGCGCCAGCAGCTTGGCCGGGGGATACCAGGAGACCCAGTACTTC.

The chain employs TRBV28 and TRBJ1-5, with D unresolved. The CDR3 extends over 13 amino acids. In germline, CDR1 is MDHEN, CDR2 SYDVKM. The V end was cut by 3 bases, the J end by 4 bases, with 7 bases between. For the CDR3, the DNA is TGTGCCAGCAGTTTGCAGAATAATCAGCCCCAGCATTTT. Translated: CASSLQNNQPQHF.

This clone came up once. J is TRBJ1-3 and V is TRBV28; 11 positions match TRBD1. V lost 6 bases to trimming and J lost 0 bases; unmatched junction nucleotides: 10. The CDR3 has 18 amino acids. Germline CDR1 and CDR2: MDHEN and SYDVKM. Here the CDR3 DNA reads TGTGCCAGCAGAACTCCGGGACAGGGGGTCGGCTCTGGAAACACCATATATTTT. Translation: CASRTPGQGVGSGNTIYF.